These T cell receptor beta chains were read from a single sample in a study of CD8 T cells in ankylosing spondylitis. TCRdb reanalysed the 5' RACE reads using MiXCR and keeps one entry per CDR3 protein. The profile shows 200,000 to 250,000 distinct CDR3 sequences, around 20% of them singletons. Sequencing was carried out using blood, either unsorted or a sorted T cell fraction (not recorded which). Source of these receptors: a male donor with ankylosing spondylitis. Each CDR3 is given with its conserved first and last residue. Fields, in order: D gene, V gene, J gene, clone size, CDR3 protein, CDR3 DNA. D genes are given only for firm matches. Part of the rows lack a size; the others show once, few, many or a class for expanded clones.

D: -
V: TRBV6-6
J: TRBJ1-4
size: -
CDR3: CASSRTENEKLFF
DNA: TGTGCCAGCAGTCGGACAGAAAATGAAAAACTGTTTTTT

D: -
V: TRBV29-1
J: TRBJ2-2
size: many
CDR3: CSVDPGTDTGELFF
DNA: TGCAGCGTTGATCCCGGGACGGACACCGGGGAGCTGTTTTTT

D: -
V: TRBV12-3/TRBV12-4
J: TRBJ1-5
size: many
CDR3: CASSPLNSNQPQHF
DNA: TGTGCCAGCAGTCCCCTCAATAGCAATCAGCCCCAGCATTTT

D: -
V: TRBV5-5
J: TRBJ2-3
size: -
CDR3: CASSLIPTDTQYF
DNA: TGTGCCAGCAGCTTGATTCCCACAGATACGCAGTATTTT

D: TRBD2
V: TRBV2
J: TRBJ2-3
size: -
CDR3: CASTQGRRGATDTQYF
DNA: TGTGCCAGCACCCAAGGACGGCGGGGGGCCACAGATACGCAGTATTTT

D: -
V: TRBV20-1
J: TRBJ1-5
size: -
CDR3: CSAREEGLNQPQHF
DNA: TGCAGTGCTAGAGAAGAGGGGTTGAATCAGCCCCAGCATTTT

D: -
V: TRBV6-5
J: TRBJ1-6
size: -
CDR3: CASSYSKGGFYNSPLHF
DNA: TGTGCCAGCAGTTACTCGAAGGGGGGCTTCTATAATTCACCCCTCCACTTT

D: -
V: TRBV29-1
J: TRBJ2-1
size: many
CDR3: CSVARKSNEQFF
DNA: TGCAGCGTTGCCCGGAAGTCCAATGAGCAGTTCTTC

D: TRBD2
V: TRBV6-5
J: TRBJ2-1
size: few
CDR3: CASSYSAGGSHNEQFF
DNA: TGTGCCAGCAGTTACTCAGCGGGAGGGTCCCACAATGAGCAGTTCTTC

D: TRBD2
V: TRBV15
J: TRBJ2-1
size: -
CDR3: CATSISGRVENEQFF
DNA: TGTGCCACCAGCATAAGTGGGAGGGTGGAAAATGAGCAGTTCTTC

D: -
V: TRBV5-1
J: TRBJ2-1
size: -
CDR3: CASSLTDPYNEQFF
DNA: TGCGCCAGCAGCTTGACGGACCCTTACAATGAGCAGTTCTTC

D: -
V: TRBV20-1
J: TRBJ2-1
size: few
CDR3: CSARRAFPPNEQFF
DNA: TGCAGTGCTAGACGGGCGTTCCCTCCCAATGAGCAGTTCTTC

D: -
V: TRBV7-9
J: TRBJ2-7
size: -
CDR3: CASSPAAGAPEQYF
DNA: TGTGCCAGCAGCCCGGCAGCAGGCGCTCCCGAGCAGTACTTC

D: -
V: TRBV7-9
J: TRBJ1-2
size: -
CDR3: CASSLGDF
DNA: TGTGCCAGCAGCTTAGGGGACTTC

D: TRBD2
V: TRBV20-1
J: TRBJ2-7
size: -
CDR3: CSARGLRSYEQYF
DNA: TGCAGTGCTAGGGGACTACGGTCCTACGAGCAGTACTTC

D: -
V: TRBV27
J: TRBJ2-7
size: many
CDR3: CASSYESGYEQYF
DNA: TGTGCCAGCTCTTACGAGAGTGGCTACGAGCAGTACTTC

D: -
V: TRBV4-2
J: TRBJ2-3
size: -
CDR3: CASSRSWSTDTQYF
DNA: TGTGCCAGCAGCCGGAGCTGGAGCACAGATACGCAGTATTTT

D: TRBD2
V: TRBV27
J: TRBJ2-1
size: few
CDR3: CASSTAGAYSYNEQFF
DNA: TGTGCCAGCAGTACAGCGGGGGCCTACTCCTACAATGAGCAGTTCTTC

D: -
V: TRBV11-2
J: TRBJ2-5
size: many
CDR3: CASSLVGKGRETQYF
DNA: TGTGCCAGCAGCTTAGTTGGCAAGGGGAGAGAGACCCAGTACTTC

D: -
V: TRBV6-1
J: TRBJ1-1
size: few
CDR3: CASRGHLAFMNTEAFF
DNA: TGTGCCAGCAGAGGACACCTCGCATTCATGAACACTGAAGCTTTCTTT

D: TRBD1
V: TRBV6-1
J: TRBJ2-7
size: -
CDR3: CASRGQGYDEQYF
DNA: TGTGCCAGCCGAGGACAGGGGTACGACGAGCAGTACTTC

D: -
V: TRBV20-1
J: TRBJ2-7
size: -
CDR3: CSASDPETYEQYF
DNA: TGCAGTGCTAGTGACCCGGAGACCTACGAGCAGTACTTC

D: TRBD2
V: TRBV12-3/TRBV12-4
J: TRBJ2-3
size: -
CDR3: CASSWGLAGASTDTQYF
DNA: TGTGCCAGCAGTTGGGGACTAGCGGGGGCTAGCACAGATACGCAGTATTTT

D: TRBD1
V: TRBV7-3
J: TRBJ1-2
size: few
CDR3: CASSPAAGQLHFNYGYTF
DNA: TGTGCCAGCAGCCCGGCCGCGGGACAGCTGCATTTTAACTATGGCTACACCTTC

D: TRBD1
V: TRBV9
J: TRBJ2-3
size: few
CDR3: CASSVGQGSGQLTDTQYF
DNA: TGTGCCAGCAGCGTAGGGCAGGGTTCGGGACAGCTCACAGATACGCAGTATTTT

D: -
V: TRBV27
J: TRBJ2-2
size: few
CDR3: CASSYLPRSTGELFF
DNA: TGTGCCAGCAGTTATCTACCCAGGAGCACCGGGGAGCTGTTTTTT

D: TRBD2
V: TRBV12-3/TRBV12-4
J: TRBJ2-1
size: -
CDR3: CASTHSGRIDEQFF
DNA: TGTGCCAGCACCCATAGCGGGAGAATCGATGAGCAGTTCTTC

D: TRBD2
V: TRBV5-1
J: TRBJ2-7
size: few
CDR3: CASSEGTSGYEQYF
DNA: TGCGCCAGCAGCGAAGGGACTAGCGGGTACGAGCAGTACTTC

D: -
V: TRBV6-2/TRBV6-3
J: TRBJ2-1
size: -
CDR3: CASSYGERGPEQFF
DNA: TGTGCCAGCAGTTACGGGGAGAGGGGCCCTGAGCAGTTCTTC

D: TRBD2
V: TRBV20-1
J: TRBJ2-7
size: -
CDR3: CSARDLSGSLPYEQYF
DNA: TGCAGTGCTAGAGACCTCAGCGGGAGCCTACCCTACGAGCAGTACTTC

D: TRBD1
V: TRBV12-3/TRBV12-4
J: TRBJ1-2
size: -
CDR3: CASSKTGWSSGYTF
DNA: TGTGCCAGCAGTAAGACAGGGTGGTCGAGTGGCTACACCTTC

D: -
V: TRBV27
J: TRBJ2-3
size: -
CDR3: CASTWSSGSTDTQYF
DNA: TGTGCCAGCACTTGGAGTAGCGGTAGCACAGATACGCAGTATTTT

D: -
V: TRBV6-1
J: TRBJ1-6
size: few
CDR3: CASSPRRGDSPLHF
DNA: TGTGCCAGCAGTCCCCGCAGGGGAGATTCACCCCTCCACTTT

D: -
V: TRBV15
J: TRBJ1-5
size: -
CDR3: CATSRDRGVQPQHF
DNA: TGTGCCACCAGCAGAGATCGGGGCGTACAACCCCAGCATTTT

D: -
V: TRBV19
J: TRBJ1-2
size: -
CDR3: CASSPQGYGYTF
DNA: TGTGCCAGTAGCCCACAGGGATATGGCTACACCTTC

D: TRBD2
V: TRBV27
J: TRBJ2-1
size: -
CDR3: CASRSGGSYNEQFF
DNA: TGTGCCAGCAGGAGCGGGGGCTCCTACAATGAGCAGTTCTTC

D: -
V: TRBV7-9
J: TRBJ2-3
size: -
CDR3: CASSFQGSVDTQYF
DNA: TGTGCCAGCAGCTTCCAGGGGAGTGTAGATACGCAGTATTTT

D: -
V: TRBV5-6
J: TRBJ1-5
size: many
CDR3: CASSWRLNQPQHF
DNA: TGTGCCAGCAGCTGGCGGTTAAATCAGCCCCAGCATTTT

D: -
V: TRBV7-8
J: TRBJ2-7
size: -
CDR3: CASSFEPPYEQYF
DNA: TGTGCCAGCAGCTTTGAGCCCCCCTACGAGCAGTACTTC

D: -
V: TRBV12-5
J: TRBJ2-3
size: many
CDR3: CASGLEYYSTDTQYF
DNA: TGTGCTAGTGGTTTGGAGTACTACAGCACAGATACGCAGTATTTT